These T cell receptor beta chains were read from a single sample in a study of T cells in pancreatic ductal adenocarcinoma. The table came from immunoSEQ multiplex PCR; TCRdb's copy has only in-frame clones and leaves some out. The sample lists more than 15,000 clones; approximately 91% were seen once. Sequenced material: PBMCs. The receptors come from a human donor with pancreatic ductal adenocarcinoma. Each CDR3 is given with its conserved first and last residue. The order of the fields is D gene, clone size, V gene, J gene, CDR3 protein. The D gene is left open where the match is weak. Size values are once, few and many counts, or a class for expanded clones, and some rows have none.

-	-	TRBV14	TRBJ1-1	CASSQGVRTEAFF
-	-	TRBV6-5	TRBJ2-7	CASSAMTVSYEQYF
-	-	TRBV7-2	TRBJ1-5	CASSSGFRESGQPQHF
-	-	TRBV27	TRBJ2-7	CASGPGNSYEQYF
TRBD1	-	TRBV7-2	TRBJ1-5	CASSLVGQGVQPQHF
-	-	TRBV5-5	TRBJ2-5	CASSLATAASETQYF
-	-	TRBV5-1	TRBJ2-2	CASSLSQGSGELFF
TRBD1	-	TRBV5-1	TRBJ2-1	CASRMGQGTNEQFF
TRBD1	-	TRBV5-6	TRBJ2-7	CASSFWAGGGEQYF
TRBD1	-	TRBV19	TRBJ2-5	CASLDRAETQYF
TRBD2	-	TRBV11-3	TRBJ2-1	CASSKLAGGLGEQFF
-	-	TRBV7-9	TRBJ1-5	CASSSSGYGNQPQHF
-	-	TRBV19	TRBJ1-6	CASSNQDGSSYNSPLHF
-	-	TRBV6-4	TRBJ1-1	CASSTQAGTEAFF
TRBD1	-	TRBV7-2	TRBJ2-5	CASSSGQGIGVQYF
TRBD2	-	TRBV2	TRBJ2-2	CASNQLAGGTGELFF
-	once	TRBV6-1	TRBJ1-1	CASSTYRDGTEAFF
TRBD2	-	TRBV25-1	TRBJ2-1	CASPPSGGSYNEQFF
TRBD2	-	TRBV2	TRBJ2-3	CASSRGGNADTQYF
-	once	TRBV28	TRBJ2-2	CASKNGLDTGELFF
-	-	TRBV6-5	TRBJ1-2	CASSPVGGFYGYTF
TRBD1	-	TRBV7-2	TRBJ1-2	CASSRQKNRGSYGYTF